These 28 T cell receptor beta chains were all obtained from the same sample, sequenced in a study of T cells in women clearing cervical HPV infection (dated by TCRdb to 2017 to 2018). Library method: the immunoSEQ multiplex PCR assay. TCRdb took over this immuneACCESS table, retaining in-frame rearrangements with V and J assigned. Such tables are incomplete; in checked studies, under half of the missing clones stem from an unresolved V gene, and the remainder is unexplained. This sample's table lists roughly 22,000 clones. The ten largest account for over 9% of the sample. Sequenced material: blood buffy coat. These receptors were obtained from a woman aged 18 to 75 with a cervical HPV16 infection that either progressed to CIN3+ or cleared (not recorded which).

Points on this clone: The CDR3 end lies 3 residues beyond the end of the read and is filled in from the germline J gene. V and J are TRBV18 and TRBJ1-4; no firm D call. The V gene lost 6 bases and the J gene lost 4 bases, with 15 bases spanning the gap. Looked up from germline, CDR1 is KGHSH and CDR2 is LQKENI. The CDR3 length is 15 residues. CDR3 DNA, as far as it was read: TGTGCCAGCTCCCCTAGACCGCTCCTTAATGAAAAA. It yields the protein CASSPRPLLNEK. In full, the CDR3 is CASSPRPLLNEKLFF.

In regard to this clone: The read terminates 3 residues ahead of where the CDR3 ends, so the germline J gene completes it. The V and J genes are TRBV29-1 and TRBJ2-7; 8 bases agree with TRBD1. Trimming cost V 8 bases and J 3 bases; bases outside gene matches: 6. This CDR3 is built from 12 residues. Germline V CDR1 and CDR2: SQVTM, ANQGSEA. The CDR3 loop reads CSIIDRGYEQYF. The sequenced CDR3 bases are TGCAGCATCATCGACAGGGGCTACGAG.

Partial CDR3 DNA: TGTGCCAGCGTCGGGACAGAATATGGC. Translation gives CASVGTEYG. In full, the CDR3 reads CASVGTEYGYTF. The rearrangement uses TRBV28 and TRBJ1-2, with 7 nucleotides matching TRBD1. The CDR3 extends 3 residues past the end of the read, so its final part is completed from the germline J gene. Germline V CDR1 and CDR2: MDHEN, SYDVKM. Trimming cost V 8 bases and J 5 bases; bases outside gene matches: 5. CDR3 length equals 12 residues.

CDR3 in amino acids: CSVRVMNYEQYF. The sequenced part of the CDR3 DNA is TGCAGCGTCCGGGTCATGAACTACGAG. The genes are TRBV29-1 and TRBJ2-7; D gene unclear. The CDR3 end lies 3 residues beyond the end of the read and is filled in from the germline J gene. Germline V gene lookup returns CDR1 SQVTM and CDR2 ANQGSEA. This CDR3 is 12 amino acids long. V was clipped by 6 bases and J by 3 bases, with 12 bases between them.

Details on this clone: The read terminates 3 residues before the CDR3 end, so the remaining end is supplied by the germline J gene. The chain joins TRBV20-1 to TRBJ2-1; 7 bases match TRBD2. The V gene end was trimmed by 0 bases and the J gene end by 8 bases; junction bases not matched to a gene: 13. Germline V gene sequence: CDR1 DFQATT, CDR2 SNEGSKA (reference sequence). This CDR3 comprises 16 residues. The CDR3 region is CSARDRVRGSYDEQFF. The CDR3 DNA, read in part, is TGCAGTGCTAGAGATCGGGTGCGGGGGTCGTACGATGAG.

The sequenced CDR3 bases are TGTGCCAGCAGTTTAGGGGCACAGGGGGCCTTTGAG. Its translation is CASSLGAQGAFE. The full-length CDR3 reads as CASSLGAQGAFEQFF. This chain links TRBV27 with TRBJ2-1, with 9 nucleotides matching TRBD1. The sequenced fragment ends 3 residues before the CDR3 boundary, so the rest is inferred from the germline J gene. Germline assignment: CDR1 MNHEY and CDR2 SMNVEV (reference sequence). V lost 2 bases, J lost 9 bases, and 8 bases stayed unmatched. The CDR3 length is 15 residues.

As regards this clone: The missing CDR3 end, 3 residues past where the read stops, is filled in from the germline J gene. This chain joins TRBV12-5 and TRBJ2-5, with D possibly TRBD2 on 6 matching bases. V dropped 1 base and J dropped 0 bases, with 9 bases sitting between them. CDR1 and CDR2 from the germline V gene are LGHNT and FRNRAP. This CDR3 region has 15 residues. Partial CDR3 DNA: TGTGCTAGTGGTTTGGGGGGACTTTACCAAGAGACC. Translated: CASGLGGLYQET. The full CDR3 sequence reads CASGLGGLYQETQYF.

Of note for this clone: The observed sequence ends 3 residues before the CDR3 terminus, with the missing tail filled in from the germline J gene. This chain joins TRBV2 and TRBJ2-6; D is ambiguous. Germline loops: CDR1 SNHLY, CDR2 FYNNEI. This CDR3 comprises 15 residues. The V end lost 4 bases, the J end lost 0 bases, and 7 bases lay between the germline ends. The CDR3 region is CASSAGSSGANVLTF. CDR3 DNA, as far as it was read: TGTGCCAGCAGTGCCGGTTCCTCTGGGGCCAACGTC.

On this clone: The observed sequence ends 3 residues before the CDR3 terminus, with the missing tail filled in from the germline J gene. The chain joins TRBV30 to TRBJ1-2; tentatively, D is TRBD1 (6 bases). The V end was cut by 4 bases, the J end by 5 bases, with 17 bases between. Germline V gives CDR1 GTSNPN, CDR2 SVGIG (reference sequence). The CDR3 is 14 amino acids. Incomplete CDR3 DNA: TGTGCCTGGACCCAAGCAGGGCAGGGGTATGGC. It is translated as CAWTQAGQGYG. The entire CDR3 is CAWTQAGQGYGYTF. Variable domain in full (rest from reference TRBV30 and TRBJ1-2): SQTIHQWPATLVQPVGSPLSLECTVEGTSNPNLYWYRQAAGRGLQLLFYSVGIGQISSEVPQNLSASRPQDRQFILSSKKLLLSDSGFYLCAWTQAGQGYGYTFGSGTRLTVV.

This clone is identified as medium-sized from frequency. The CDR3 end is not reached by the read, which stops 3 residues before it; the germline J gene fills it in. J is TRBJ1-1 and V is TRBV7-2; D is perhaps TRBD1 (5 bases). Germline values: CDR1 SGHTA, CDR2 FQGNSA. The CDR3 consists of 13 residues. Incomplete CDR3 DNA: TGTGCCAGCAGCTTAGGTGCGGCGGGGGAC. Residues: CASSLGAAGD. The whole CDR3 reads CASSLGAAGDAFF. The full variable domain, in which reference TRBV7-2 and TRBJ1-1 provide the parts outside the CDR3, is GAGVSQSPSNKVTEKGKDVELRCDPISGHTALYWYRQSLGQGLEFLIYFQGNSAPDKSGLPSDRFSAERTGGSVSTLTIQRTQQEDSAVYLCASSLGAAGDAFFGQGTRLTVV.

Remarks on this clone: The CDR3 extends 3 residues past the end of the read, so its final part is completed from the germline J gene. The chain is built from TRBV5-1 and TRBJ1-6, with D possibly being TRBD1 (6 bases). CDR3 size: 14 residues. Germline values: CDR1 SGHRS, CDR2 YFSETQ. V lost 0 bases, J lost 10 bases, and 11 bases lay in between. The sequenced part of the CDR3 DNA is TGCGCCAGCAGCTTGGATGTAGGGGGATCACCC. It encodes CASSLDVGGSP. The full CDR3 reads CASSLDVGGSPLHF.

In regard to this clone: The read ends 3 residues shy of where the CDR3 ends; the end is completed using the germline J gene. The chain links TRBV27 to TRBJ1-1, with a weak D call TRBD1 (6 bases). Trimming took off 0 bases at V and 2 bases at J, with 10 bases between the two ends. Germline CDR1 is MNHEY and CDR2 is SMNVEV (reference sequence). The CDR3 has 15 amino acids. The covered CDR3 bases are TGTGCCAGCAGTTTATCGCTGGGGGCCAACACTGAA. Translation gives CASSLSLGANTE. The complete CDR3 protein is CASSLSLGANTEAFF.

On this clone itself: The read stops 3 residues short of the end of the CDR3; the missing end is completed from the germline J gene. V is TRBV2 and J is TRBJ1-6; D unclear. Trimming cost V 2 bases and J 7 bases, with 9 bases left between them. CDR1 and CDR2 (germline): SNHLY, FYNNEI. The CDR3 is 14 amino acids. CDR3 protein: CASSERVSNSPLHF. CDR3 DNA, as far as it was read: TGTGCCAGCAGTGAACGGGTCTCAAATTCACCC.

The CDR3 region is CASSTVRGTSGSTDTQYF. The CDR3 bases that were read are TGTGCCAGTAGTACAGTCCGGGGGACTAGCGGGAGCACAGATACG. This chain uses TRBV19 with TRBJ2-3; TRBD2 aligns across 12 bases. The CDR3 is cut off 3 residues early in the read; its end comes from the germline J gene. The J segment lost 0 bases and the V segment lost 4 bases, leaving 8 bases of the junction unmatched. The CDR3 consists of 18 residues. Germline V gives CDR1 LNHDA, CDR2 SQIVND (reference sequence).

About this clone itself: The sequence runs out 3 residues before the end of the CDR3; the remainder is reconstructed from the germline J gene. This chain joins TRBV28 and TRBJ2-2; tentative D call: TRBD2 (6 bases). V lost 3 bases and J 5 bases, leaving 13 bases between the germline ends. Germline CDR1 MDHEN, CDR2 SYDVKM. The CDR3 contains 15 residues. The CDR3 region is CASSFSGVETGELFF. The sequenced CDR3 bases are TGTGCCAGCAGTTTCTCGGGGGTTGAGACCGGGGAG.

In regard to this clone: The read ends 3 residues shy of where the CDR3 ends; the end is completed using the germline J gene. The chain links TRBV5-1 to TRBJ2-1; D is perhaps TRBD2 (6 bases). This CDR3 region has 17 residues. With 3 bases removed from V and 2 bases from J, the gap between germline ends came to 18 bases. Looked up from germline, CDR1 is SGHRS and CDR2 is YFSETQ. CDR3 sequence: CASSSFNKRVTYNEQFF. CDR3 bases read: TGCGCCAGCAGCTCCTTCAATAAGCGGGTGACCTACAATGAG. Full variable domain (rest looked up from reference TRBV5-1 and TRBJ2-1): KAGVTQTPRYLIKTRGQQVTLSCSPISGHRSVSWYQQTPGQGLQFLFEYFSETQRNKGNFPGRFSGRQFSNSRSEMNVSTLELGDSALYLCASSSFNKRVTYNEQFFGPGTRLTVL.

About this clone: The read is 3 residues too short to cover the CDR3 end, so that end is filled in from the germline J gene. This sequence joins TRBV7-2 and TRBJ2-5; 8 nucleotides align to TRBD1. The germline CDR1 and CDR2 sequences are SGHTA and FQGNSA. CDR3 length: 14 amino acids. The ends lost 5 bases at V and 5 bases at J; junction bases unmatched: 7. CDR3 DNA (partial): TGTGCCAGCAGCCAGGACAGGGCTTGGGAGACC. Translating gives CASSQDRAWET. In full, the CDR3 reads CASSQDRAWETQYF.

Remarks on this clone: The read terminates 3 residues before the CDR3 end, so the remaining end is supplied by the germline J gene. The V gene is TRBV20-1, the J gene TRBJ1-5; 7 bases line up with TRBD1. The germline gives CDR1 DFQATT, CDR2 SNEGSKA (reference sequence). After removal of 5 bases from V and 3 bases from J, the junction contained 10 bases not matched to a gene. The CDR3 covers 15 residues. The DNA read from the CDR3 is TGCAGTGCTGGGTTCGGACAGGAGGCCAATCAGCCC. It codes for CSAGFGQEANQP. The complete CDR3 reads CSAGFGQEANQPQHF.

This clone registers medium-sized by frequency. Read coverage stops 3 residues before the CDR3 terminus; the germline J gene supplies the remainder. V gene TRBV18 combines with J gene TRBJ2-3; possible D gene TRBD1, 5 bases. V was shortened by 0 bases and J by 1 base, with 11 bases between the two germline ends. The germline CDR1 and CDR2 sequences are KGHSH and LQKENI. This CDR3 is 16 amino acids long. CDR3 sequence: CASSPPRQQGTDTQYF. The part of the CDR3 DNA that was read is TGTGCCAGCTCACCACCGAGGCAACAGGGCACAGATACG.

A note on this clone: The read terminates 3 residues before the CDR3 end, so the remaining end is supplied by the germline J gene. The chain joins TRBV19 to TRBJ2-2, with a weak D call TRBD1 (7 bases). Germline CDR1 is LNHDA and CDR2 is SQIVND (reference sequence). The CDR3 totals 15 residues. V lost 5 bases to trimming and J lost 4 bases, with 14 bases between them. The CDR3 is CASSPQGGITGELFF. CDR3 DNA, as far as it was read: TGTGCCAGTAGTCCCCAGGGGGGTATCACCGGGGAG.

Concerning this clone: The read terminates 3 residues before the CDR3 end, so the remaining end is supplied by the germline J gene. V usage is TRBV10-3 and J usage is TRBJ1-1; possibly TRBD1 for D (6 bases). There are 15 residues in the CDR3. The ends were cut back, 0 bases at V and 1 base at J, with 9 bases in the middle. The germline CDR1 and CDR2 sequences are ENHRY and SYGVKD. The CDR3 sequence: CAISESGQQNTEAFF. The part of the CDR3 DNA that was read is TGTGCCATCAGTGAGTCCGGACAGCAGAACACTGAA.

The DNA read from the CDR3 is TGCGCCAGCCACCAGGACAGGGGGAAGAACACTGAA. This encodes CASHQDRGKNTE. The entire CDR3 protein reads CASHQDRGKNTEAFF. V gene TRBV23-1 combines with J gene TRBJ1-1; 10 bases line up with TRBD1. The sequenced fragment ends 3 residues before the CDR3 boundary, so the rest is inferred from the germline J gene. TRBV23-1 is filed as an ORF, its function uncertain. V shed 8 bases, J shed 1 base, and the junction held 7 bases outside the gene matches. CDR3 length equals 15 residues.

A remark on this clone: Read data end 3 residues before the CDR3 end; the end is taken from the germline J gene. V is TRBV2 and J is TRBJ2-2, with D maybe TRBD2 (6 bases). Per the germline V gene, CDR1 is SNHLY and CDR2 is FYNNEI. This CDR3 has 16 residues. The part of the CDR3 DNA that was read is TGTGCCAGCAGTGAAGCGATCGGGGAGGCTAATGAAAAG. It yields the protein CASSEAIGEANEK. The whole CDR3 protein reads CASSEAIGEANEKLFF.

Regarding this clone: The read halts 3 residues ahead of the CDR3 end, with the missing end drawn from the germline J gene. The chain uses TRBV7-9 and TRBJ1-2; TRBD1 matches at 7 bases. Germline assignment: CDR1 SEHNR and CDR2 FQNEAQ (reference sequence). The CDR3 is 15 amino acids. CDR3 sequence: CASLGDSAPSYDYTF. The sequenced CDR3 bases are TGTGCCAGCCTCGGGGACAGCGCACCCTCCTACGAC.

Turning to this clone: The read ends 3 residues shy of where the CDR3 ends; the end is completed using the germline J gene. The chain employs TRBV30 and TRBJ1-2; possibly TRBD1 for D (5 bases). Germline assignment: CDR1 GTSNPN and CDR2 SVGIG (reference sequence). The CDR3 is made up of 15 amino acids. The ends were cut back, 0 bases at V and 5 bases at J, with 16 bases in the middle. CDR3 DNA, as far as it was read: TGTGCCTGGAGTGTGGTCATGGGCGGGACTTATGGC. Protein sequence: CAWSVVMGGTYG. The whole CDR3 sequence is CAWSVVMGGTYGYTF.

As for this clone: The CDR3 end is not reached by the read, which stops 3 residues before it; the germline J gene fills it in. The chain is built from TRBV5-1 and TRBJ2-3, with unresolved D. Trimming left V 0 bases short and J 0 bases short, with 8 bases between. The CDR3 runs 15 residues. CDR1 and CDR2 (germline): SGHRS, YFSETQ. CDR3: CASSLESPSTDTQYF. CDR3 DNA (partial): TGCGCCAGCAGCTTGGAGAGCCCAAGCACAGATACG.

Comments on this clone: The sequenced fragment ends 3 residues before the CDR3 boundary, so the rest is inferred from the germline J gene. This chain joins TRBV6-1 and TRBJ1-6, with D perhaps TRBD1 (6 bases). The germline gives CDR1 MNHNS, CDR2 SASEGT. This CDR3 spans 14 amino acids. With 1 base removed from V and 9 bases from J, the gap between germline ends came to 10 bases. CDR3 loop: CASSEVYRVSPLHF. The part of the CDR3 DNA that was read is TGTGCCAGCAGTGAAGTCTACAGGGTTTCACCC.

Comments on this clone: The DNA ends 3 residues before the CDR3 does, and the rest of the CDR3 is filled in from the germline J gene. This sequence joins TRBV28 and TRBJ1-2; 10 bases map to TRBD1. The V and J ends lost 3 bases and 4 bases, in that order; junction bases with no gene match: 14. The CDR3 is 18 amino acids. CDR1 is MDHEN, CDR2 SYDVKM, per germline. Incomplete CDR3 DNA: TGTGCCAGCAGTTTTATTATTCCGGGACAGGGGCTTATCTATGGC. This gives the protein CASSFIIPGQGLIYG. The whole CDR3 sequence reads CASSFIIPGQGLIYGYTF.